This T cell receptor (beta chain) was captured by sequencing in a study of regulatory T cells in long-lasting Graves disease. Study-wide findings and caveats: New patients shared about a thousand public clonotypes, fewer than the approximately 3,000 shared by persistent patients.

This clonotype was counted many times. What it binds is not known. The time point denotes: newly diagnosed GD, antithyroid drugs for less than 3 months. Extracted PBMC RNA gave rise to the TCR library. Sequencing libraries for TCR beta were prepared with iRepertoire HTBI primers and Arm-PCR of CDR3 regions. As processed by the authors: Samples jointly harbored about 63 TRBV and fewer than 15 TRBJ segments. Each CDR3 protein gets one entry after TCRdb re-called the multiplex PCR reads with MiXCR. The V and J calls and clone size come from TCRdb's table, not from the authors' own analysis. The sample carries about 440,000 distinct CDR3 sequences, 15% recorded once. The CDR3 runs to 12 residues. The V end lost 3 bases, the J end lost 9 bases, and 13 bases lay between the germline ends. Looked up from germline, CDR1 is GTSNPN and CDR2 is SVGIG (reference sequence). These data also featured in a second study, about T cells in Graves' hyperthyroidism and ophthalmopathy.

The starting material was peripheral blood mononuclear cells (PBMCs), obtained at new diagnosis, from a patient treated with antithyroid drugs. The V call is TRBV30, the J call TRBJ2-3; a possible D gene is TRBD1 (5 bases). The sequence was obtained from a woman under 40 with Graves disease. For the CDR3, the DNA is TGTGCCTGGAGCGACAGCGTCGGGACGCAGTATTTT. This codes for CAWSDSVGTQYF.